These 9 T cell receptor beta chains were all obtained from the same sample, sequenced in a study of T cell clusters in autoimmune cytopenias. Each sample's input was approximately 270 ng genomic DNA, 38,000 or so genome equivalents. TRB rearrangements were amplified by touch-down multiplex PCR with mixed TRB-A/B primers. TCRdb reanalyzed the multiplex PCR reads, giving one entry per CDR3 protein sequence and no DNA. Here the sample table reports almost 15,000 distinct CDR3 sequences. The sequencing sample was made of peripheral blood. These receptors came from a human donor with an autoimmune cytopenia or autoimmune hepatitis (not recorded which).

The V call is TRBV18, the J call TRBJ1-1. The length of the CDR3 is 13 residues. Germline V lookup: CDR1 KGHSH, CDR2 LQKENI. The CDR3 loop reads CASSQKGNTEAFF.

The chain combines TRBV19 with TRBJ2-5. Looked up from germline, CDR1 is LNHDA and CDR2 is SQIVND (reference sequence). CDR3 length: 13 amino acids. The CDR3 spells CASRLTYQETQYF.

V usage is TRBV30 and J usage is TRBJ2-6; TCRdb indicates TRBD1, and absent DNA this call remains unverified. The CDR3 has 17 residues. Germline V gives CDR1 GTSNPN, CDR2 SVGIG (reference sequence). CDR3 sequence reads: CAWTQGQGLPGANVLTF.

This chain links TRBV5-4 with TRBJ2-7; with no DNA, the TCRdb D assignment of TRBD2 cannot be verified. This CDR3 is built from 15 residues. CDR1 is SGHNT and CDR2 is YYREEE in the germline V gene (reference sequence). CDR3 loop: CASSLAGISAYEQYF.

CDR3 loop: CASSLGVGGPYNEQFF. The genes are TRBV11-1 and TRBJ2-1. CDR3 length: 16 residues. Germline V lookup: CDR1 SGHAT, CDR2 FQDESV (reference sequence).

This chain links TRBV27 with TRBJ1-6. The CDR3 is 17 residues long. Germline CDR1 is MNHEY and CDR2 is SMNVEV (reference sequence). The CDR3 loop reads CASSLKGPSSYNSPLHF.

CDR3 residues: CASSTLARRGTDTQYF. The rearrangement uses TRBV12-3 or TRBV12-4 and TRBJ2-3; TCRdb's assignment of TRBD2 cannot be checked, as there is no DNA. The CDR3 loop spans 16 amino acids.

This clonotype is identified as medium-sized from frequency. This chain joins TRBV19 and TRBJ2-7; TCRdb calls TRBD1, which cannot be checked without DNA. The CDR3 is 15 residues long. Germline V gene lookup returns CDR1 LNHDA and CDR2 SQIVND (reference sequence). The CDR3 reads CASSTQRDHPYEQYF.

The chain links TRBV7-9 to TRBJ2-7; the D call from TCRdb, TRBD2, cannot be confirmed without DNA. The CDR3 consists of 19 residues. Germline V gene sequence: CDR1 SEHNR, CDR2 FQNEAQ (reference sequence). The CDR3 here is CASSFPARTSGGEPYEQYF.